The 14 T cell receptor beta chains below were found in one sample sequenced in a study of shared clonotypes between healthy human individuals. The protocol was immunoSEQ multiplex PCR, while the TCRdb copy is restricted to in-frame clones and leaves out a portion. The sample lists millions of clones; 90% to 95% were seen once. Sequencing input: naive CD4+ T cells sorted from blood. Specified subset: CD45RA+ positively selected. These receptors originate from a man younger than 35 in good health.

The chain is built from TRBV11-3 and TRBJ2-3, with D unresolved. Germline loops: CDR1 SGHNT, CDR2 YENEEA. CDR3 size: 13 residues. The V gene lost 4 bases and the J gene lost 1 base, with 6 bases spanning the gap. CDR3 DNA sequence: TGTGCCAGCAGCTCCGACGGCACAGATACGCAGTATTTT. As protein: CASSSDGTDTQYF.

V is TRBV6-5 and J is TRBJ2-1, with a weak D call TRBD1 (6 bases). Trimming shortened V by 6 bases and J by 15 bases, and 18 bases separated the two germline ends. Germline V gene data show CDR1 as MNHEY and CDR2 as SVGAGI. The CDR3 is 12 amino acids. The CDR3 is CASRPLGGEGFF. For the CDR3, the DNA is TGTGCCAGCAGACCCCTAGGGGGAGAGGGGTTCTTC.

The count of this clone is one. J is TRBJ2-1 and V is TRBV5-4; D not certain. CDR1 is SGHNT, CDR2 YYREEE, per germline (reference sequence). This CDR3 spans 15 amino acids. Trimming took off 2 bases at V and 6 bases at J, with 15 bases between the two ends. CDR3: CASSFAGREGNEQFF. DNA of the CDR3: TGTGCCAGCAGCTTCGCCGGGCGTGAAGGCAATGAGCAGTTCTTC.

This chain connects TRBV6-4 to TRBJ2-3; 11 nucleotides agree with TRBD2. Germline CDR1 and CDR2: MRHNA and SNTAGT. This CDR3 is built from 17 residues. V gave up 3 bases and J gave up 6 bases; unmatched junction bases: 11. The CDR3 region has the DNA TGTGCCAGCAGTGAAGGGACTAGCGGCCCTGCAAGGGATACGCAGTATTTT. Residues: CASSEGTSGPARDTQYF.

The chain is built from TRBV4-1 and TRBJ2-3; no clear D. V dropped 2 bases and J dropped 1 base, with 7 bases sitting between them. Germline V gene data show CDR1 as MGHRA and CDR2 as YSYEKL. The CDR3 is made up of 14 amino acids. Written as DNA, the CDR3 is TGCGCCAGCAGCCAACCCTGGGGCACAGATACGCAGTATTTT. It yields the protein CASSQPWGTDTQYF.

V gene TRBV2 combines with J gene TRBJ1-6, with 8 bases aligning to TRBD1. The CDR3 sequence is 16 residues long. Germline CDR1 SNHLY, CDR2 FYNNEI. The junction had 12 bases not matched to a gene; V was cut back by 8 bases and J by 6 bases. The CDR3 sequence: CASYEGQGARNSPLHF. CDR3 DNA: TGTGCCAGCTACGAAGGGCAGGGGGCGCGTAATTCACCCCTCCACTTT. The full variable domain, rest sourced from reference TRBV2 and TRBJ1-6, is EPEVTQTPSHQVTQMGQEVILRCVPISNHLYFYWYRQILGQKVEFLVSFYNNEISEKSEIFDDQFSVERPDGSNFTLKIRSTKLEDSAMYFCASYEGQGARNSPLHFGNGTRLTVT.

Here the CDR3 reads CASRVTGGNTIYF. In DNA form, the CDR3 reads TGTGCCAGCAGGGTGACTGGTGGAAACACCATATATTTT. V gene TRBV27 combines with J gene TRBJ1-3, with D uncertain. The germline CDR1 and CDR2 sequences are MNHEY and SMNVEV (reference sequence). Trimming pared 6 bases from V and 3 bases from J, leaving 9 bases between. The CDR3 runs to 13 residues.

This clone was recorded once. The chain recombines TRBV28 with TRBJ1-1; TRBD1 matches 10 bases. Germline V gives CDR1 MDHEN, CDR2 SYDVKM. Trimming cost V 2 bases and J 10 bases; bases outside gene matches: 1. This CDR3 is 12 amino acids long. This chain's CDR3 is CASSLGTGVAFF. Here the CDR3 DNA reads TGTGCCAGCAGTTTAGGGACAGGGGTAGCTTTCTTT.

This clone was seen only once. The J gene is TRBJ2-3, the V gene TRBV5-1; 10 bases match TRBD2. Per germline, CDR1 SGHRS and CDR2 YFSETQ. V shed 4 bases, J shed 1 base, and the junction held 6 bases outside the gene matches. This CDR3 is built from 16 residues. The CDR3 nucleotides read TGCGCCAGCAGCACGACAGGGACTAGCGGCACAGATACGCAGTATTTT. Translation: CASSTTGTSGTDTQYF.

In its sample, this clone was seen once. This sample also contains other DNA sequences that code for the same CDR3. J is TRBJ2-7 and V is TRBV7-2; D might be TRBD2 (6 bases). This CDR3 has 15 amino acids. The V gene lost 1 base and the J gene lost 0 bases, with 10 bases spanning the gap. Germline CDR1 SGHTA, CDR2 FQGNSA. The CDR3, as DNA: TGTGCCAGCAGCTTAGGCGGGGTTAGCTCCTACGAGCAGTACTTC. Encoded protein: CASSLGGVSSYEQYF.

About this clone: Additional DNA sequences in this sample encode the identical CDR3. This chain links TRBV7-2 with TRBJ1-1; no firm D call. Per germline, CDR1 SGHTA and CDR2 FQGNSA. There are 13 residues in the CDR3. With 3 bases removed from V and 1 base from J, the gap between germline ends came to 6 bases. The CDR3 is CASSFRQNTEAFF. The DNA for the CDR3 is TGTGCCAGCAGCTTCCGACAGAACACTGAAGCTTTCTTT.

This sequence joins TRBV7-8 and TRBJ2-2; 7 bases fit TRBD1. The CDR3 consists of 19 residues. Trimming took 2 bases from V and 0 from J; bases not matched to a gene: 12. Germline CDR1 is SGHVS and CDR2 is FQNEAQ. CDR3 protein: CASSLKLRSGTANTGELFF. In DNA, the CDR3 is TGTGCCAGCAGCTTAAAATTAAGGTCCGGGACAGCGAACACCGGGGAGCTGTTTTTT.

This chain joins TRBV7-2 and TRBJ1-2, with D tentatively TRBD1 (5 bases). The germline CDR1 and CDR2 sequences are SGHTA and FQGNSA. V was cut by 1 base and J by 5 bases, with 8 bases left in between. The CDR3 covers 13 residues. CDR3 sequence (DNA): TGTGCCAGCAGCTTAGATCAGGGTTATGGCTACACCTTC. Its protein product is CASSLDQGYGYTF.

This rearrangement joins TRBV5-1 to TRBJ1-2; TRBD1 matches 7 bases. Trimming cost V 0 bases and J 6 bases; bases outside gene matches: 8. The germline CDR1 and CDR2 sequences are SGHRS and YFSETQ. CDR3 length: 15 residues. This CDR3 is CASSLEGTDWNGYTF. The CDR3 nucleotides are TGCGCCAGCAGCTTGGAGGGGACAGATTGGAATGGCTACACCTTC.